A selection of T cell receptor beta chains follows, all from one sample in a study of cytomegalovirus exposure and HLA in healthy donors. Clones were read by immunoSEQ multiplex PCR, and TCRdb kept only the in-frame ones, dropping some. The data show about 130,000 clones, roughly 88% seen once. The sample taken for sequencing was PBMCs. The receptors originated from a woman aged 18-30 years in good health and CMV-seropositive. Each CDR3 is given with its conserved first and last residue. D genes are given only for firm matches. Clone sizes are given selectively: once, few, many, or a class where the clone is expanded.

TRBV7-2	TRBD2	TRBJ2-2	NA	TGTGCCAGCAGCCCGGGGGGGATCGGGGAGCTGTTTTTT	CASSPGGIGELFF
TRBV2	TRBD1	TRBJ2-5	NA	TGTGCCAGGAAAACAGGGGGAGCAGAGACCCAGTACTTC	CARKTGGAETQYF
TRBV5-4	NA	TRBJ2-3	NA	TGTGCCAGCAGCTCGAATCCGGGACTGCCGGCAGATACGCAGTATTTT	CASSSNPGLPADTQYF
TRBV19	NA	TRBJ1-2	NA	TGTGCCAGTAGTATAGCCCGGAGTAACTATGGCTACACCTTC	CASSIARSNYGYTF
TRBV28	TRBD1	TRBJ2-7	NA	TGTGCCAGCAGTCCCGGACAGGGGGTGGGAGAGCAGTACTTC	CASSPGQGVGEQYF
TRBV27	NA	TRBJ1-5	once	TGTGCCAGCTGGCCTCGGGGGTCGTATAGCAATCAGCCCCAGCATTTT	CASWPRGSYSNQPQHF
TRBV5-1	NA	TRBJ2-1	NA	TGCGCCAGCAGCTTGGTTGGGGCGGATGAGCAGTTCTTC	CASSLVGADEQFF
TRBV5-1	NA	TRBJ2-3	NA	TGCGCCAGCAGCTTGTTCCAGTCCACAGATACGCAGTATTTT	CASSLFQSTDTQYF
TRBV10-1	NA	TRBJ2-2	NA	TGCGCCAGCAGAGGGGGTTCGACCGGGGAGCTGTTTTTT	CASRGGSTGELFF
TRBV5-1	TRBD1	TRBJ1-2	few	TGCGCCAGCAGTTATCCGGGACAGGGGATCTCCTATGGCTACACCTTC	CASSYPGQGISYGYTF
TRBV11-3	NA	TRBJ2-7	NA	TGTGCCAGCAGCTTGCGGGGAATGGGCTACGAGCAGTGCTTC	CASSLRGMGYEQCF
TRBV2	NA	TRBJ1-5	NA	TGTGCCAGCAGTGAAACAGGGATTCAGCCCCAGCATTTT	CASSETGIQPQHF
TRBV7-7	TRBD1	TRBJ2-5	NA	TGTGCCAGCAGCGTAGACAGGGGGAGGCAAGAGACCCAGTACTTC	CASSVDRGRQETQYF
TRBV21-1	NA	TRBJ2-5	NA	TGTGCCAGCAGCACGACAGGGCGGTGGGAGACCCAGTACTTC	CASSTTGRWETQYF
TRBV9	NA	TRBJ2-3	NA	TGTGCCAGCAGCACCTACAGGTCGTCGGATACGCAGTATTTT	CASSTYRSSDTQYF
TRBV5-6	NA	TRBJ1-1	NA	TGTGCCAGCACCCTCGGCGGGACTGAAGCTTTCTTT	CASTLGGTEAFF
TRBV28	NA	TRBJ2-3	NA	TGTGCCAGCTCCATGAGAAGAATTCTTACTAGCACAGATACGCAGTATTTT	CASSMRRILTSTDTQYF
TRBV4-2	TRBD2	TRBJ2-2	NA	TGTGCCAGCAGCCAAGGACTAGCGGGGGCCCACGGGGAGCTGTTTTTT	CASSQGLAGAHGELFF
TRBV5-6	NA	TRBJ2-2	NA	TGTGCCAGCAGCTTGGGTCAGATTGGCGGGGAGCTGTTTTTT	CASSLGQIGGELFF
TRBV25-1	NA	TRBJ2-5	few	TGTGCCAGCAGTCAAGGGGCGGAGACCCAGTACTTC	CASSQGAETQYF
TRBV10-3	TRBD1	TRBJ2-3	NA	TGTGCCATCAGTGATCCGGGACAGGGTAACACAGATACGCAGTATTTT	CAISDPGQGNTDTQYF
TRBV19	TRBD1	TRBJ2-1	NA	TGTGCCAGTAGTATAGGGGCAGGACAGGGGGCGAATGAGCAGTTCTTC	CASSIGAGQGANEQFF
TRBV25-1	NA	TRBJ2-7	NA	TGTGCCAGCACTACTAAAACAGGCCAAGGGAGGGAGCAGTACTTC	CASTTKTGQGREQYF
TRBV5-1	TRBD1	TRBJ1-1	NA	TGCGCCAGCAGCGGCACCCGGGACAGCGAAGCTTTCTTT	CASSGTRDSEAFF
TRBV4-1	TRBD2	TRBJ2-2	NA	TGCGCCAGCAGCCAAAAGGGACTAGCGGACACCGGGGAGCTGTTTTTT	CASSQKGLADTGELFF
TRBV6-1	NA	TRBJ1-1	NA	TGTGCCAGCAGTGAAAGGGAGGGTGGGAACACTGAAGCTTTCTTT	CASSEREGGNTEAFF
TRBV2	TRBD1	TRBJ1-6	NA	TGTGCCAGCAGACAGGGGATAAGCTCCTATAATTCACCCCTCCACTTT	CASRQGISSYNSPLHF
TRBV6-4	TRBD2	TRBJ2-7	NA	TGTGCCAGCAGCAGGGACGCGACAGGCGGACTAGCGGGGGGCGAGCAGTACTTC	CASSRDATGGLAGGEQYF
TRBV12-5	NA	TRBJ2-7	NA	TGTGCTAGTGGTTTGGTACTCGGCAGGCGATACGAGCAGTACTTC	CASGLVLGRRYEQYF
TRBV2	TRBD1	TRBJ2-3	NA	TGTGCCAGCAGTGTCTGGACAGGGGTGGTAGATACGCAGTATTTT	CASSVWTGVVDTQYF
TRBV4-1	TRBD2	TRBJ2-5	NA	TGCGCCAGCAGCCAAGGGCGGTCGAGCGGGGGGCTGGAGACCCAGTACTTC	CASSQGRSSGGLETQYF
TRBV2	NA	TRBJ2-7	NA	TGTGCCAGCAGTGCGAGGGGAGGAGAGCAGTACTTC	CASSARGGEQYF
TRBV6-7	NA	TRBJ2-1	few	TGTGCCAGCCATTTCGAAAAACAGGTTAACCCCGGAGGGCACAATGAGCAGTTCTTC	CASHFEKQVNPGGHNEQFF
TRBV5-4	TRBD1	TRBJ1-6	few	TGTGCCAGCAGCCCGACAGGGGGCAGTTCACCCCTCCACTTT	CASSPTGGSSPLHF
TRBV6-6	NA	TRBJ1-2	NA	TGTGCCAGCAGTGACTCGGACAGAATTTATGGCTACACCTTC	CASSDSDRIYGYTF
TRBV28	NA	TRBJ2-2	NA	TGTGCCAGCACGGGGGCGAACACCGGGGAGCTGTTTTTT	CASTGANTGELFF
TRBV28	NA	TRBJ2-7	few	TGTGCCAGCAGAGGGGGGGGACCGGCCTACGAGCAGTACTTC	CASRGGGPAYEQYF
TRBV2	TRBD1	TRBJ1-2	NA	TGTGCCAGCTCCTCCGGGACAGGGAGCTATGGCTACACCTTC	CASSSGTGSYGYTF
TRBV19	NA	TRBJ1-4	NA	TGTGCCACACCCCCACAGGGCGGAGATGAAAAACTGTTTTTT	CATPPQGGDEKLFF
TRBV7-2	TRBD2	TRBJ2-2	NA	TGTGCCAGCAGCCTAGTCGGGACTAGGGGGACCGGGGAGCTGTTTTTT	CASSLVGTRGTGELFF
TRBV6-6	NA	TRBJ2-7	NA	TGTGCCAGCAGTGAGATCGACAGCCCCTACGAGCAGTACTTC	CASSEIDSPYEQYF
TRBV6-4	NA	TRBJ2-2	NA	TGTGCCAGCAGTGCACAGCCGAACACCGGGGAGCTGTTTTTT	CASSAQPNTGELFF
TRBV6-5	NA	TRBJ1-1	NA	TGTGCCAGCAGTTATAAAGCCTCGAACACTGAAGCTTTCTTT	CASSYKASNTEAFF
TRBV7-9	NA	TRBJ2-7	NA	TGTGCCAGCAGCTTAATTGCAGGGTCCTACGAGCAGTACTTC	CASSLIAGSYEQYF